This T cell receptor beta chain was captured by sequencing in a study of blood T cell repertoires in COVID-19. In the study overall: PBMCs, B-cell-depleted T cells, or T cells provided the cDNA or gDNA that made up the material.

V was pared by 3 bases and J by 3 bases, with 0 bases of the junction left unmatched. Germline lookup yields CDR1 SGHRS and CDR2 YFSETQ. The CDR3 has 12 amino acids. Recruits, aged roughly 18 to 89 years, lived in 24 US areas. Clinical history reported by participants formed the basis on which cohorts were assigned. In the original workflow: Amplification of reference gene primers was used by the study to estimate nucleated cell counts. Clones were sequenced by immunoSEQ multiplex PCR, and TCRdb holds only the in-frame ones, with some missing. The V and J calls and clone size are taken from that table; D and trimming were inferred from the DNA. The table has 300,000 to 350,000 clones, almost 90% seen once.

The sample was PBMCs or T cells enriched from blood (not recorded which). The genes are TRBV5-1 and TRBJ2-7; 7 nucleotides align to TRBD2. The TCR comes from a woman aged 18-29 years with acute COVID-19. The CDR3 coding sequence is TGCGCCAGCAGCTGGGAGGGCTACGAGCAGTACTTC. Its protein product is CASSWEGYEQYF.